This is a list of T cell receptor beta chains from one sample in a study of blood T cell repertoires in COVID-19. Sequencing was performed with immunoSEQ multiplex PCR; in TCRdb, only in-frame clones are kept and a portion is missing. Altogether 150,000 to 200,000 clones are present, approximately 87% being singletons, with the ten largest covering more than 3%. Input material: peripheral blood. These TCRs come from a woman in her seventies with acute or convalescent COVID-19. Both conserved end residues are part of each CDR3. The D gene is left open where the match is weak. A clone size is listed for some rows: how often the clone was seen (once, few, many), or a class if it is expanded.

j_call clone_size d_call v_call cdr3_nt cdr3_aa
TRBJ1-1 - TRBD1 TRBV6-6 TGTGCCAGTAACTTTAGGACAGGGAACACTGAAGCTTTCTTT CASNFRTGNTEAFF
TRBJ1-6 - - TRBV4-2 TGTGCCAGCAGCCAACACAAAAGCCGGGATAATGGATCACCCCTCCACTTT CASSQHKSRDNGSPLHF
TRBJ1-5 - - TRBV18 TGTGCCAGCTCACCACTCGGGGGGCGGCAGCCCCAGCATTTT CASSPLGGRQPQHF
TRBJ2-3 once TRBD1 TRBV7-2 TGTGCCAGCAGCCGTCGGACAGGCAGCACAGATACGCAGTATTTT CASSRRTGSTDTQYF
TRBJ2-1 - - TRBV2 TGTGCCAGCAGTGGGAGGGGGGGCGTCTCCTACAATGAGCAGTTCTTC CASSGRGGVSYNEQFF
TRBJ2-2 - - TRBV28 TGTGCCAGCAGGATACAATCGAACACCGGGGAGCTGTTTTTT CASRIQSNTGELFF
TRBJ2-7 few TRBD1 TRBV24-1 TGTGCCACCAGGCTACGGGGACAGGGGTCCCACGAGCAGTACTTC CATRLRGQGSHEQYF
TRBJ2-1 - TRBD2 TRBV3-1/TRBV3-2 TGTGCCAGCAGCCAAGCCCGGACTAGCGGGGGGGGAGGGCAGTTCTTC CASSQARTSGGGGQFF
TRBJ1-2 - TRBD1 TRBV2 TGTGCCAGCAGTCCTCGGACAGGCAGCTATGGCTACACCTTC CASSPRTGSYGYTF
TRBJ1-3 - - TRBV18 TGTGCCAGCTCACCACCAGGGACAGGAAACACCATATATTTT CASSPPGTGNTIYF
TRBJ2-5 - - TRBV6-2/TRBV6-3 TGTGCCAGCTGCCAGGCACTACTCCAAGAGACCCAGTACTTC CASCQALLQETQYF
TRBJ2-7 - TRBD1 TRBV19 TGTGCCAGTAGTCTAGGACAGGGTTACGAGCAGTACTTC CASSLGQGYEQYF
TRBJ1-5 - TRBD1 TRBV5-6 TGTGCCAGCAGCTTGATGGGACAGGGAAATCAGCCCCAGCATTTT CASSLMGQGNQPQHF
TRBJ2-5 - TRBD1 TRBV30 TGTGCCTGGAGCCCGGGACAGGGAGAGACCCAGTACTTC CAWSPGQGETQYF
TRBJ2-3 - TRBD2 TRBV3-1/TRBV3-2 TGTGCCAGCAGCCAAGTTTTTAGCGGGGGGCCTTCGGATACGCAGTATTTT CASSQVFSGGPSDTQYF
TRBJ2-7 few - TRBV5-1 TGCGCCAGCAGCTTGGGGAGTCAGGGACTTTACGAGCAGTACTTC CASSLGSQGLYEQYF
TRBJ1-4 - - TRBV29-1 TGCAGCGTTGAAATTCGGAGTAATAGGGAAAAACTGTTTTTT CSVEIRSNREKLFF
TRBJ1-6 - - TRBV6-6 TGTGCCAGCCTAGACGAAATTAATTCACCCCTCCACTTT CASLDEINSPLHF
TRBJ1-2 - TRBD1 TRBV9 TGTGCCAGCAGCGCGACAGGGAAGGGCTACACCTTC CASSATGKGYTF
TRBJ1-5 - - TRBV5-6 TGTGCCAGCAGCTTGTGGGGGACAAGGAATCAGCCCCAGCATTTT CASSLWGTRNQPQHF
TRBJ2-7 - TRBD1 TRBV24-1 TGTGCCACCAGTGATACCCGACAGGGGTACGAGCAGTACTTC CATSDTRQGYEQYF
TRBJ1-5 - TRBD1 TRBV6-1 TGTGCCAGCAGTGATCGGACAGGGGAGGGTCAGCCCCAGCATTTT CASSDRTGEGQPQHF
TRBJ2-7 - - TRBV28 TGTGCCAGCAGTTTATTATATTACGAGCAGTACTTC CASSLLYYEQYF
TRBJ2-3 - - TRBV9 TGTGCCACCAACGGCGGACGAGGGTCGGATACGCAGTATTTT CATNGGRGSDTQYF
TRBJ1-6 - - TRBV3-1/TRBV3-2 TGTGCCAGCAGCCAAGTTGAGGGTCCGAATTCACCCCTCCACTTT CASSQVEGPNSPLHF
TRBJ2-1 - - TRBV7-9 TGTGCCAGCAGCTTACCCTCCACTTACAATGAGCAGTTCTTC CASSLPSTYNEQFF
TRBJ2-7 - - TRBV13 TGTGCCAGCAGCCCAATGACAGGTTCCTACGAGCAGTACTTC CASSPMTGSYEQYF
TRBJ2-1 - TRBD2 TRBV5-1 TGCGCCAGCAGCTTCTTTAGCGGGGGGGCCAGCTACAATGAGCAGTTCTTC CASSFFSGGASYNEQFF
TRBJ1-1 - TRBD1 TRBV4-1 TGCGCCAGCAGCCTCCTAGGACAGGGGGCTCTTCGCACTGAAGCTTTCTTT CASSLLGQGALRTEAFF
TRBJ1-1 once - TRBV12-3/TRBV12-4 TGTGCCAGCAGTTTAGTCAAGAACACTGAAGCTTTCTTT CASSLVKNTEAFF
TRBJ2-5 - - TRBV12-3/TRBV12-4 TGTGCCAGCAGTTTACTGGGAGAAGAGACCCAGTACTTC CASSLLGEETQYF
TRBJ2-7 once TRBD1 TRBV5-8 TGTGCCAGCAGCTCCGGGACAGGGTCCTACGAGCAGTACTTC CASSSGTGSYEQYF
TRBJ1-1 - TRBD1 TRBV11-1 TGTGCCAGCAGCTTACAGGGGGAGACTGAAGCTTTCTTT CASSLQGETEAFF
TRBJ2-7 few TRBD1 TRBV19 TGTGCCAGTGGGACAGGGCGCCCCTACGAGCAGTACTTC CASGTGRPYEQYF
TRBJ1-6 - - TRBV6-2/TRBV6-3 TGTGCCAGCAGTTGGAGGGGATTTGAATCACCCCTCCACTTT CASSWRGFESPLHF
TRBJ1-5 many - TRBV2 TGTGCCAGCAGTGAAGTGGCAGGCAGCAATCAGCCCCAGCATTTT CASSEVAGSNQPQHF
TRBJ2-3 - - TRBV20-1 TGCAGTGCTAGTCGGTTAGCGCCCACAGATACGCAGTATTTT CSASRLAPTDTQYF
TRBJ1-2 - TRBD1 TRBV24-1 TGTGCCACCAGTGATGCGTCAGGGGGAGACTATGGCTACACCTTC CATSDASGGDYGYTF
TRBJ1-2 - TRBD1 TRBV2 TGTGCCAGCTGGGACAGGGGGTACTATGGCTACACCTTC CASWDRGYYGYTF
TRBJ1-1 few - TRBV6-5 TGTGCCACCCCTGCCGACGCGGGAGCTTTCTTT CATPADAGAFF
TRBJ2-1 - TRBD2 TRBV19 TGTGCCAGTAGTCTAGTCCTAGCGGGAAAGAAGCGTCATGAGCAGTTCTTC CASSLVLAGKKRHEQFF
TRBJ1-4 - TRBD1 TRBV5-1 TGCGCCAGCAGCTTGGACCCGGACAGGGGAGGGGGCACCACTAATGAAAAACTGTTTTTT CASSLDPDRGGGTTNEKLFF
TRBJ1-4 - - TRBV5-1 TGCGCCAGCAGCTTGGACCCAGGGGTTGATGAAAAACTGTTTTTT CASSLDPGVDEKLFF
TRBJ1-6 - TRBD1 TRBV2 TGTGCCAGCAGTCGGGACAGAAACTCACCCCTCCACTTT CASSRDRNSPLHF
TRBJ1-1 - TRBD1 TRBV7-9 TGTGCCAGCAGCCTCCCAGGGGGCTCGATGAACACTGAAGCTTTCTTT CASSLPGGSMNTEAFF